The rows below give T cell receptor beta chains drawn from one sample of a study of identical twins. TCRdb re-called the 5' RACE reads through MiXCR, storing one row per CDR3 protein. Of under 350,000 distinct CDR3 sequences listed, over 8.5% are singletons. This sample was shared with a second study, whose subject was yellow fever vaccine responses in identical twins.

The material sequenced was CD8+ T cells sorted from blood. Receptor source: a woman aged 18-30 years in good health. Both conserved end residues are part of each CDR3. The D gene is left open where the match is weak. Rows give clone size only sometimes, using once, few, many, or a class for an expanded clone.

d_call cdr3_length j_call clone_size v_call cdr3_aa cdr3_nt
NA 13 TRBJ2-3 few TRBV6-1 CAAGQFSTDTQYF TGTGCCGCCGGACAGTTTAGCACAGATACGCAGTATTTT
NA 15 TRBJ1-2 many TRBV29-1 CSVGTRAPVNYGYTF TGCAGCGTTGGGACCCGGGCGCCCGTTAACTATGGCTACACCTTC
NA 12 TRBJ1-1 few TRBV29-1 CSARQLNTEAFF TGCAGCGCTCGACAGCTGAACACTGAAGCTTTCTTT
TRBD1 14 TRBJ1-2 many TRBV10-3 CAISAGGALYGYTF TGTGCCATCAGTGCAGGGGGCGCATTATATGGCTACACCTTC
NA 13 TRBJ2-7 many TRBV20-1 CSASDRGTYEQYF TGCAGTGCTAGTGATCGGGGAACCTACGAGCAGTACTTC
NA 13 TRBJ2-7 many TRBV27 CASSSDRPYEQYF TGTGCCAGCAGTTCGGACAGACCCTACGAGCAGTACTTC
TRBD2 13 TRBJ2-1 many TRBV2 CASTEGLDNEQFF TGTGCCAGCACCGAAGGACTAGACAATGAGCAGTTCTTC
TRBD1 15 TRBJ2-5 many TRBV7-9 CASSSRQGSGETQYF TGTGCCAGCAGCTCCAGACAGGGTTCAGGGGAGACCCAGTACTTC
TRBD1 15 TRBJ2-7 NA TRBV6-2/TRBV6-3 CASSRTEGADYEQYF TGTGCCAGCAGCCGGACCGAGGGGGCCGACTACGAGCAGTACTTC
NA 19 TRBJ2-4 NA TRBV21-1 CASSTPGGGAAVAKNIQYF TGTGCCAGCAGCACCCCTGGCGGGGGGGCAGCTGTGGCCAAAAACATTCAGTACTTC
NA 12 TRBJ2-1 few TRBV20-1 CSARGQGREQFF TGCAGTGCTAGAGGGCAGGGACGTGAGCAGTTCTTC
TRBD2 16 TRBJ2-1 NA TRBV7-8 CASSPPGLAGHNEQFF TGTGCCAGCAGCCCCCCGGGACTAGCGGGACACAATGAGCAGTTCTTC
TRBD2 17 TRBJ2-3 many TRBV10-3 CAISKTTSGGAGNTQYF TGTGCCATCAGTAAAACAACTAGCGGGGGGGCCGGGAATACGCAGTATTTT
TRBD2 12 TRBJ2-7 many TRBV29-1 CSVEVGGYEQYF TGCAGCGTTGAAGTGGGGGGGTACGAGCAGTACTTC
NA 12 TRBJ2-7 few TRBV5-1 CASSFDLYEQYF TGCGCCAGCAGCTTTGACCTTTACGAGCAGTACTTC
NA 18 TRBJ2-1 few TRBV11-1 CASSLPSTPGLVDNEQFF TGTGCCAGCAGCTTACCCTCCACTCCTGGGTTGGTGGACAATGAGCAGTTCTTC
TRBD2 15 TRBJ2-1 few TRBV20-1 CSATQLAATYNEQFF TGCAGTGCGACCCAGCTAGCGGCCACTTACAATGAGCAGTTCTTC
TRBD2 19 TRBJ2-1 NA TRBV3-1 CTSSPGLAGVFGSYNEQFF TGTACCAGCAGTCCGGGACTAGCGGGAGTTTTTGGGTCCTACAATGAGCAGTTCTTC
NA 12 TRBJ2-1 many TRBV5-6 CASSFSVSEQFF TGTGCCAGCAGCTTTTCCGTTAGTGAGCAGTTCTTC
TRBD1 15 TRBJ2-7 NA TRBV7-9 CASSTWTGSSYEQYF TGTGCCAGCAGCACCTGGACAGGGAGCTCCTACGAGCAGTACTTC
NA 14 TRBJ2-5 few TRBV9 CASSVGAGQETQYF TGTGCCAGCAGCGTAGGGGCAGGACAAGAGACCCAGTACTTC
TRBD2 17 TRBJ2-3 NA TRBV9 CASSRSGGERGTDTQYF TGTGCCAGCTCGCGAAGCGGGGGGGAACGGGGCACAGATACGCAGTATTTT
TRBD1 12 TRBJ2-7 NA TRBV6-1 CASSGTGGEQYF TGTGCCAGCAGCGGGACAGGGGGCGAGCAGTACTTC
TRBD1 23 TRBJ2-2 few TRBV5-1 CASSVRGQGAPSLHFANTGELFF TGCGCCAGCAGTGTACGGGGACAGGGCGCGCCTAGCCTACATTTCGCGAACACCGGGGAGCTGTTTTTT
NA 12 TRBJ1-1 many TRBV7-9 CASSFTGAEAFF TGTGCCAGCAGCTTTACTGGGGCTGAAGCTTTCTTT
NA 16 TRBJ2-6 NA TRBV5-1 CASSLVPSSGANVLTF TGCGCCAGCAGCTTGGTGCCAAGCTCTGGGGCCAACGTCCTGACTTTC
TRBD1 18 TRBJ2-1 few TRBV27 CASSFGTGIEGSYNEQFF TGTGCCAGCAGTTTCGGGACAGGGATAGAAGGGTCCTACAATGAGCAGTTCTTC
TRBD2 17 TRBJ2-3 NA TRBV6-2/TRBV6-3 CASSYSTSGVSTDTQYF TGTGCCAGCAGTTACTCGACTAGCGGGGTGAGCACAGATACGCAGTATTTT
TRBD2 12 TRBJ2-5 NA TRBV27 CASTSGGETQYF TGTGCCAGCACCAGCGGGGGGGAGACCCAGTACTTC
TRBD2 13 TRBJ2-1 NA TRBV29-1 CSGAGLENNEQFF TGCAGCGGAGCGGGACTGGAAAACAATGAGCAGTTCTTC
TRBD1 17 TRBJ2-3 many TRBV5-1 CASSFSGQGMLADTQYF TGCGCCAGCAGCTTTTCCGGACAGGGGATGTTAGCAGATACGCAGTATTTT
NA 14 TRBJ1-5 few TRBV27 CASSFVPVGQPQHF TGTGCCAGCAGTTTCGTCCCGGTGGGGCAGCCCCAGCATTTT